This T cell receptor (beta chain) was sequenced for a study of shared clonotypes between healthy human individuals. Study overall: For every donor, three CD4 naive, three CD4 memory, two CD8 naive and one CD8 memory plates were used.

Method: immunoSEQ multiplex PCR; TCRdb's copy keeps in-frame clones and lacks some. The table records 550,000 to 850,000 clones, roughly 72% of them present only once. Study results and limitations: Generally, naive subsets came out with larger estimated richness than memory subsets.

This clone was seen a few times. No antigen is known for it. Germline-derived CDR1 and CDR2 are SGHAT and FQNNGV. This CDR3 has 15 residues. The J segment lost 7 bases and the V segment lost 5 bases, leaving 10 bases of the junction unmatched. All donors were Caucasian adults living in Nashville, Tennessee. The chain is built from TRBV11-2 and TRBJ2-1; 8 positions match TRBD2. The clonotype was recovered from a woman aged 30 to 39 in good health. Source material: memory CD4+ T cells sorted from blood. Subset given: CD45RA-negative fraction. CDR3 in amino acids: CASSQRRAGENEQFF. DNA for the CDR3: TGTGCCAGCAGCCAGAGAAGAGCGGGAGAGAATGAGCAGTTCTTC.